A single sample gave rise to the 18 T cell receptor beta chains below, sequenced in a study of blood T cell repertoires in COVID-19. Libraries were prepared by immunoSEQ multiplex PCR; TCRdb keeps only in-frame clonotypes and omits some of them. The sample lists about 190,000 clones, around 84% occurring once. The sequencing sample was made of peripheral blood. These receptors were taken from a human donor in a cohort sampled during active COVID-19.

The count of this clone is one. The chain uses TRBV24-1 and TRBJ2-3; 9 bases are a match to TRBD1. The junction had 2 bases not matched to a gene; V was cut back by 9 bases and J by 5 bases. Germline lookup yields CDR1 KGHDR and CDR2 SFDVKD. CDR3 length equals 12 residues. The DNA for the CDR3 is TGTGCCACCGGGACAGGGCTAGATACGCAGTATTTT. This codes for CATGTGLDTQYF.

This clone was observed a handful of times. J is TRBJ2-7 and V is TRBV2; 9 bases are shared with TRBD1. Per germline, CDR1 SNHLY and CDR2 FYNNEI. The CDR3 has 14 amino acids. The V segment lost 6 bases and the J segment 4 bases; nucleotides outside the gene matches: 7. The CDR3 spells CASSFRDRVYEQYV. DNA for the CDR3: TGTGCCAGCAGCTTCCGGGACAGGGTTTACGAGCAGTACGTC.

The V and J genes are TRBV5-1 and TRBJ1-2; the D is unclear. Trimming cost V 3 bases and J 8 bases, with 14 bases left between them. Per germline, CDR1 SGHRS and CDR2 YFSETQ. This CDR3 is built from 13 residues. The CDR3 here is CASSSDSAGGYTF. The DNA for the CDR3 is TGCGCCAGCAGCTCCGACTCAGCGGGAGGCTACACCTTC.

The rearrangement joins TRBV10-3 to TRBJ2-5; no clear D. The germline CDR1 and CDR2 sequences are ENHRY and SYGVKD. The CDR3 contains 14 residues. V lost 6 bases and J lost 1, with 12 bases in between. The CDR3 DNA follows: TGTGCCATCAGACCAGAGGCAATCCAAGAGACCCAGTACTTC. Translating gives CAIRPEAIQETQYF.

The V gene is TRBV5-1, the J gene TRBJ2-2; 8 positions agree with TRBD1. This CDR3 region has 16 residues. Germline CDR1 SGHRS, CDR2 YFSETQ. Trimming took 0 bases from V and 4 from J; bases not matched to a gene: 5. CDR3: CASSLAGTGFTGELFF. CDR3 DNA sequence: TGCGCCAGCAGCTTGGCCGGGACAGGTTTCACCGGGGAGCTGTTTTTT.

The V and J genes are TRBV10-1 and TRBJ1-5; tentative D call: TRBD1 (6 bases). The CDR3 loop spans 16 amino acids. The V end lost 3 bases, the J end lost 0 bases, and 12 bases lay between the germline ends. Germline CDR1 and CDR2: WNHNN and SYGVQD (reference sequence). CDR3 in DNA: TGCGCCAGCAGTGAAGGGACAATGTATAGCAATCAGCCCCAGCATTTT. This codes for CASSEGTMYSNQPQHF.

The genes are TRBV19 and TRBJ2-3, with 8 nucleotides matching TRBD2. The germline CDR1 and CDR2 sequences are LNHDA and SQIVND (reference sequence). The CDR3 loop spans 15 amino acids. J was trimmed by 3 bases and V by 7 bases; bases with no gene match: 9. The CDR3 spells CASNGERGKTDTQYF. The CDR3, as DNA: TGTGCCAGTAACGGGGAGCGGGGGAAAACAGATACGCAGTATTTT. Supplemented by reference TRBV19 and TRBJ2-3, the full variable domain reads DGGITQSPKYLFRKEGQNVTLSCEQNLNHDAMYWYRQDPGQGLRLIYYSQIVNDFQKGDIAEGYSVSREKKESFPLTVTSAQKNPTAFYLCASNGERGKTDTQYFGPGTRLTVL.

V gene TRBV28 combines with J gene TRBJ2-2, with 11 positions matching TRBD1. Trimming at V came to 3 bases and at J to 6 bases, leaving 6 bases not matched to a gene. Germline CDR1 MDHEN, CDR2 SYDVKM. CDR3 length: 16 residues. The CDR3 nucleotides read TGTGCCAGCAGTTTTTCGGGGACAGGGGGGCCCGGGGAGCTGTTTTTT. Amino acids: CASSFSGTGGPGELFF.

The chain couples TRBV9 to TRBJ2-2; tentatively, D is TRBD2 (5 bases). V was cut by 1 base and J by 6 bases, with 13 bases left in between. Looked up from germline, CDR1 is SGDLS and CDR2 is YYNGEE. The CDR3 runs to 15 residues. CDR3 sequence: CASSVNPPGAGELFF. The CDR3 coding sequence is TGTGCCAGCAGCGTAAATCCCCCCGGGGCCGGGGAGCTGTTTTTT. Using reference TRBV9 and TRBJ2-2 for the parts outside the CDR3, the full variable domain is DSGVTQTPKHLITATGQRVTLRCSPRSGDLSVYWYQQSLDQGLQFLIQYYNGEERAKGNILERFSAQQFPDLHSELNLSSLELGDSALYFCASSVNPPGAGELFFGEGSRLTVL.

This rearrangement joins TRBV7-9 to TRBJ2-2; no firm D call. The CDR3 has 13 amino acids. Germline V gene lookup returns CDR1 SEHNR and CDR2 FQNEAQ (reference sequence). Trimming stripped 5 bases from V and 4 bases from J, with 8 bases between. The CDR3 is CASSTRVTGELFF. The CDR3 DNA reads TGTGCCAGCAGCACTCGGGTCACCGGGGAGCTGTTTTTT. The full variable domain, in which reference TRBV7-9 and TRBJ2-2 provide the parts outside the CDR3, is DTGVSQNPRHKITKRGQNVTFRCDPISEHNRLYWYRQTLGQGPEFLTYFQNEAQLEKSRLLSDRFSAERPKGSFSTLEIQRTEQGDSAMYLCASSTRVTGELFFGEGSRLTVL.

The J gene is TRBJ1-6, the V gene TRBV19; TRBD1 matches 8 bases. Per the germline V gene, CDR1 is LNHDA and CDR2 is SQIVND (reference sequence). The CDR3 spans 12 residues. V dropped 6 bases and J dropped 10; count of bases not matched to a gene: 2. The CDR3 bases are TGTGCCAGTAGGACAGGGGTATCACCCCTCCACTTT. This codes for CASRTGVSPLHF.

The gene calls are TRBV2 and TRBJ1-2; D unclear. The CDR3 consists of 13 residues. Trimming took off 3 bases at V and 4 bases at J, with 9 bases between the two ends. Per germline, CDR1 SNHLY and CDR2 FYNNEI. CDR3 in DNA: TGTGCCAGCAGTGACGACGGACTCTATGGCTACACCTTC. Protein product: CASSDDGLYGYTF.

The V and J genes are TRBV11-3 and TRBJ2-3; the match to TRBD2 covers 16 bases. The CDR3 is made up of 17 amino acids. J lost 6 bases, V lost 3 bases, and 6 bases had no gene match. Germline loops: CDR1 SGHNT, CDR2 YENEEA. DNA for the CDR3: TGTGCCAGCAGCTTGGCGGGGACTAGCGGGGGGGCCGATACGCAGTATTTT. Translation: CASSLAGTSGGADTQYF. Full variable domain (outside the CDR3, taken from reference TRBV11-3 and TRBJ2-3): EAGVVQSPRYKIIEKKQPVAFWCNPISGHNTLYWYLQNLGQGPELLIRYENEEAVDDSQLPKDRFSAERLKGVDSTLKIQPAELGDSAVYLCASSLAGTSGGADTQYFGPGTRLTVL.

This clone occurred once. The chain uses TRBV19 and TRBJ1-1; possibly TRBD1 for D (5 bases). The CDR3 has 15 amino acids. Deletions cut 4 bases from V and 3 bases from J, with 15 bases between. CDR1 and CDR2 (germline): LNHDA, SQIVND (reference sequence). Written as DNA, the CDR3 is TGTGCCAGTAGTAGTATAAAGGGGCAGGACACTGAAGCTTTCTTT. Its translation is CASSSIKGQDTEAFF.

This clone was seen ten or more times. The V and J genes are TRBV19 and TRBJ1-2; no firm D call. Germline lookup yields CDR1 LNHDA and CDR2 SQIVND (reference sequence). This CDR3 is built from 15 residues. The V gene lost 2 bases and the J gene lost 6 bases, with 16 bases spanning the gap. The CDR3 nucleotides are TGTGCCAGTAGTATAAACCAGCGGGGATGGGATGGCTACACCTTC. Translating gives CASSINQRGWDGYTF.

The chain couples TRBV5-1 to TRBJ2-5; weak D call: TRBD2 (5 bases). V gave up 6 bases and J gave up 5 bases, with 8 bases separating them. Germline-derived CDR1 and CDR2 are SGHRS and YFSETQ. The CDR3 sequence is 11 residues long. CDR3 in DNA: TGCGCCAGCAAGGAGGCGGAGACCCAGTACTTC. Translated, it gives CASKEAETQYF. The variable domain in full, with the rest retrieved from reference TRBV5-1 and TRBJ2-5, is KAGVTQTPRYLIKTRGQQVTLSCSPISGHRSVSWYQQTPGQGLQFLFEYFSETQRNKGNFPGRFSGRQFSNSRSEMNVSTLELGDSALYLCASKEAETQYFGPGTRLLVL.

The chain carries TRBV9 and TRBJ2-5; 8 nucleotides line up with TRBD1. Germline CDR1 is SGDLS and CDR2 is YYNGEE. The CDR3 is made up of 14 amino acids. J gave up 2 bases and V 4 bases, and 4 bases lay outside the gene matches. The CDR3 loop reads CASSLTGGQETQYF. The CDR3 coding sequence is TGTGCCAGCAGCTTAACAGGGGGACAAGAGACCCAGTACTTC. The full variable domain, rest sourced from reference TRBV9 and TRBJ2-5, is DSGVTQTPKHLITATGQRVTLRCSPRSGDLSVYWYQQSLDQGLQFLIQYYNGEERAKGNILERFSAQQFPDLHSELNLSSLELGDSALYFCASSLTGGQETQYFGPGTRLLVL.

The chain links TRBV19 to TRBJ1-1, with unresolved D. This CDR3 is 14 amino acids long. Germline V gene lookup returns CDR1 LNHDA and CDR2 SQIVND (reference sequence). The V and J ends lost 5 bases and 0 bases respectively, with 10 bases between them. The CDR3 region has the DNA TGTGCCAGTAGTCGTCGCACGGTGAACACTGAAGCTTTCTTT. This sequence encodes CASSRRTVNTEAFF.